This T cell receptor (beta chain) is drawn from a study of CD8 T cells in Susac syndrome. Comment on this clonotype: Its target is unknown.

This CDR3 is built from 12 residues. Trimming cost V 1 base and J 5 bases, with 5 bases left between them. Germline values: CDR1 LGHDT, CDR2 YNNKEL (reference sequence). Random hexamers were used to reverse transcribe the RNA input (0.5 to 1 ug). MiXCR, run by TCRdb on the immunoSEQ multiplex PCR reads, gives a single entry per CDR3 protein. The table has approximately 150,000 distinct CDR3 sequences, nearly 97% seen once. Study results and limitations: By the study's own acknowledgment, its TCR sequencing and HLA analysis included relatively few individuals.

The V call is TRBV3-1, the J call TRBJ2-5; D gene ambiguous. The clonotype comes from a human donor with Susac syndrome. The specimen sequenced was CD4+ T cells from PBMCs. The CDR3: CASSQVPETQYF. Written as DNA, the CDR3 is TGTGCCAGCAGCCAAGTTCCGGAGACCCAGTACTTC.